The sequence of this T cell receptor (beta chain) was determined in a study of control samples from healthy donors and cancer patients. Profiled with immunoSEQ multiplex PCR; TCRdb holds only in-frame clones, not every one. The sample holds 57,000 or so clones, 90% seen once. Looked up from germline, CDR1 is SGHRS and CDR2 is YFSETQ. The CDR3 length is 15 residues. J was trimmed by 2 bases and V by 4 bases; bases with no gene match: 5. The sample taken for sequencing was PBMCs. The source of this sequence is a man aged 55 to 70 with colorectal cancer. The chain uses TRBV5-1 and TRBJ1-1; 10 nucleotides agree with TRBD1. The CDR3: CASSRGTGANTEAFF. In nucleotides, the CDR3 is TGCGCCAGCAGCCGTGGGACAGGGGCAAACACTGAAGCTTTCTTT. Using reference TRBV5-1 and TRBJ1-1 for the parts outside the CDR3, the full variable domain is KAGVTQTPRYLIKTRGQQVTLSCSPISGHRSVSWYQQTPGQGLQFLFEYFSETQRNKGNFPGRFSGRQFSNSRSEMNVSTLELGDSALYLCASSRGTGANTEAFFGQGTRLTVV.